This T cell receptor (beta chain) was sequenced during a study of control samples from healthy donors and cancer patients. The CDR3 contains 17 residues. The V end lost 6 bases, the J end lost 10 bases, and 27 bases lay between the germline ends. Germline lookup yields CDR1 SGHAT and CDR2 FQNNGV. TCRdb's table, derived via immunoSEQ multiplex PCR, lists solely in-frame clones and lacks some. The sample holds about 92,000 clones, roughly 78% seen once. The V gene is TRBV11-2, the J gene TRBJ1-4; no definite D call. The specimen sequenced was blood. The TCR sequence derives from a woman aged 55-75 years in good health. CDR3 sequence reads: CASRSPRLGGSRGKLFF. DNA for the CDR3: TGTGCCAGCAGGTCACCCCGTCTTGGTGGTTCCCGGGGAAAACTGTTTTTT. Together with reference TRBV11-2 and TRBJ1-4, the CDR3 gives the full variable domain: EAGVAQSPRYKIIEKRQSVAFWCNPISGHATLYWYQQILGQGPKLLIQFQNNGVVDDSQLPKDRFSAERLKGVDSTLKIQPAKLEDSAVYLCASRSPRLGGSRGKLFFGSGTQLSVL.